This is a list of T cell receptor beta chains from one sample in a study of cytomegalovirus exposure and HLA in healthy donors. Produced via immunoSEQ multiplex PCR; TCRdb's table is partial and in-frame only. This table holds about 200,000 clones, 88% found once. Sequenced input: PBMCs. The source of these receptors is a young woman in good health and CMV-seronegative. Both conserved end residues are part of each CDR3. Part of the rows lack a size; the others show once, few, many or a class for expanded clones.

TRBV2	13	TRBJ1-2	NA	CASSDRVGYGYTF
TRBV28	13	TRBJ1-1	NA	CASGGILHTEAFF
TRBV11-2	14	TRBJ1-2	NA	CASSLDFSLYGYTF
TRBV29-1	14	TRBJ2-1	once	CSVEEPDSGNEQFF
TRBV7-8	13	TRBJ2-1	NA	CASSESRVNEQFF
TRBV6-4	13	TRBJ2-1	NA	CASSPGQGHEQFF
TRBV7-8	15	TRBJ2-2	NA	CASSLAQGATGELFF
TRBV5-1	15	TRBJ2-3	NA	CASRELAGETDTQYF
TRBV6-6	15	TRBJ1-5	NA	CASREQGLGNQPQHF
TRBV5-1	16	TRBJ2-3	NA	CASSYDRGVLGDTQYF
TRBV2	10	TRBJ1-2	NA	CASKRYGYTF
TRBV28	17	TRBJ2-7	NA	CASSLCIQETSGFEQYF
TRBV4-1	19	TRBJ2-3	NA	CASSQGTSGRSPSTDTQYF
TRBV9	16	TRBJ2-2	NA	CASSPRDTPYTGELFF
TRBV7-8	17	TRBJ2-7	NA	CASSLNWESGGLYEQYF
TRBV6-1	13	TRBJ2-2	few	CASSLANTGELFF
TRBV5-4	15	TRBJ2-5	few	CASSHPGQGGETQYF
TRBV6-7	13	TRBJ1-1	NA	CASSGQDGTEAFF
TRBV27	13	TRBJ2-1	NA	CASSLISLNEQFF
TRBV28	16	TRBJ2-7	NA	CASSLVESTVAREQYF
TRBV4-2	15	TRBJ1-1	NA	CASSQPGQAGTEAFF
TRBV29-1	15	TRBJ2-4	NA	CSVVGGDGGENIQYF
TRBV9	16	TRBJ1-2	once	CASSPTSGGRSYGYTF
TRBV4-1	14	TRBJ2-3	NA	CASSPGQGTDTQYF
TRBV28	14	TRBJ2-3	NA	CASRGTSGRDTQYF
TRBV4-2	17	TRBJ2-3	NA	CASSQDVRTGESDTQYF
TRBV4-1	14	TRBJ1-5	NA	CASSQGPGVQPQHF
TRBV5-4	13	TRBJ2-1	once	CATLLAGDNEQFF
TRBV11-2	16	TRBJ2-2	NA	CASSTYRGPNTGELFF
TRBV5-4	15	TRBJ2-3	NA	CASSYRGRNTDTQYF
TRBV7-3	17	TRBJ2-3	NA	CASSLKGLAGVTDTQYF
TRBV29-1	14	TRBJ2-3	NA	CSVGAQGPTDTQYF
TRBV10-2	14	TRBJ1-2	NA	CASSETQGYYGYTF
TRBV27	13	TRBJ2-7	NA	CASSFRSSYEQYF
TRBV27	15	TRBJ2-1	NA	CASSLLGGGYNEQFF
TRBV28	15	TRBJ1-1	NA	CASSGGRGMNTEAFF
TRBV6-1	14	TRBJ2-4	NA	CASQNLAGINIQYF
TRBV6-6	15	TRBJ2-2	once	CASSYSPPGTGELFF
TRBV6-6	14	TRBJ2-7	NA	CASGEGVGSYEQYF
TRBV4-2	16	TRBJ2-7	NA	CASSQDSETVLRAQYF
TRBV13	15	TRBJ2-7	once	CASSPPSSGGYEQYF
TRBV7-9	16	TRBJ1-3	NA	CASSLGQGSSGNTIYF
TRBV7-2	16	TRBJ2-4	NA	CASSLGPSGSRDIQYF
TRBV29-1	12	TRBJ1-2	once	CSVVETGNGYTF
TRBV6-5	15	TRBJ2-3	NA	CASSYSGQDRDTQYF
TRBV9	15	TRBJ2-1	NA	CASRAGTSGHNEQFF
TRBV28	14	TRBJ2-7	NA	CASSMTGGSYEQYF